These 10 T cell receptor beta chains share one sample of origin, sequenced in a study of blood T cell repertoires in COVID-19. Generated by immunoSEQ multiplex PCR, the TCRdb table keeps only in-frame clones and is missing some. The table has tens of thousands of clones, less than 85% seen once. Sample: peripheral blood. Receptors originate from a man aged 50 to 59 with acute or convalescent COVID-19.

The rearrangement links TRBV29-1 to TRBJ1-1, with D possibly matching TRBD1 (5 bases). CDR1 and CDR2 (germline): SQVTM, ANQGSEA. The CDR3 totals 13 residues. The V end lost 8 bases, the J end lost 6 bases, and 19 bases lay between the germline ends. CDR3 amino acids: CSSTPSGRPEAFF. CDR3 nucleotides: TGCAGCTCAACGCCCTCAGGGAGGCCTGAAGCTTTCTTT.

The rearrangement uses TRBV7-2 and TRBJ1-5, with D uncertain. This CDR3 is built from 14 residues. Germline loops: CDR1 SGHTA, CDR2 FQGNSA. Trimming stripped 1 base from V and 3 bases from J, with 7 bases between. The CDR3: CASSLEAFNQPQHF. The CDR3 DNA follows: TGTGCCAGCAGCTTAGAAGCTTTCAATCAGCCCCAGCATTTT.

The chain recombines TRBV2 with TRBJ1-2, with 7 positions matching TRBD1. V was pared by 5 bases and J by 0 bases, with 3 bases of the junction left unmatched. The CDR3 spans 14 residues. CDR1 and CDR2 (germline): SNHLY, FYNNEI. In nucleotides, the CDR3 is TGTGCCAGCAGTAGACAGGGATCTAACTATGGCTACACCTTC. It is translated as CASSRQGSNYGYTF. The entire variable domain, with the rest obtained from reference TRBV2 and TRBJ1-2, is as follows: EPEVTQTPSHQVTQMGQEVILRCVPISNHLYFYWYRQILGQKVEFLVSFYNNEISEKSEIFDDQFSVERPDGSNFTLKIRSTKLEDSAMYFCASSRQGSNYGYTFGSGTRLTVV.

V is TRBV27 and J is TRBJ2-5, with 9 bases matching TRBD2. The ends lost 5 bases at V and 4 bases at J; junction bases unmatched: 11. The germline gives CDR1 MNHEY, CDR2 SMNVEV (reference sequence). The CDR3 has 16 residues. CDR3: CASSPHPGGRAETQYF. For the CDR3, the DNA is TGTGCCAGCAGTCCCCACCCTGGCGGGAGGGCAGAGACCCAGTACTTC.

This chain joins TRBV30 and TRBJ1-2; a weak D match, TRBD1 (5 bases). This CDR3 has 13 amino acids. The germline V and J ends were trimmed by 5 bases and 0 bases, with 10 bases remaining between them. The germline V gene encodes CDR1 GTSNPN and CDR2 SVGIG (reference sequence). For the CDR3, the DNA is TGTGCCTGGGCCCCAGGGACTAACTATGGCTACACCTTC. Residues: CAWAPGTNYGYTF.

This chain uses TRBV19 with TRBJ1-2; 7 bases align to TRBD1. CDR3 length equals 14 residues. Trimming at V came to 5 bases and at J to 4 bases, leaving 7 bases not matched to a gene. CDR1 is LNHDA, CDR2 SQIVND, per germline (reference sequence). The CDR3 loop is CASSGRGLGYGYTF. The DNA of the CDR3 is TGTGCCAGTAGTGGAAGGGGGCTCGGCTATGGCTACACCTTC. Filled out from reference TRBV19 and TRBJ1-2, the complete variable domain reads DGGITQSPKYLFRKEGQNVTLSCEQNLNHDAMYWYRQDPGQGLRLIYYSQIVNDFQKGDIAEGYSVSREKKESFPLTVTSAQKNPTAFYLCASSGRGLGYGYTFGSGTRLTVV.

This clone turned up a few times. This chain connects TRBV13 to TRBJ1-2; D is uncertain. The V gene's germline CDR1 is PRHDT and CDR2 FYEKMQ (reference sequence). V shed 1 base and J shed 0 bases, with 3 bases lying between them. CDR3 size: 13 residues. In nucleotides, the CDR3 is TGTGCCAGCAGCTTAGCCACTAACTATGGCTACACCTTC. Translated: CASSLATNYGYTF.

V is TRBV21-1 and J is TRBJ2-7; the table's D gene call, TRBD2, was not cross checked with the DNA. TRBV21-1 is assigned pseudogene status. The CDR3 runs to 16 residues. Here the CDR3 DNA reads TGTGCCAGCAGCAAAGCTGAACGGAGTTTCTCCTACGAGCAGTACTTC. It yields the protein CASSKAERSFSYEQYF.

This clone was picked up a small number of times. The gene calls are TRBV18 and TRBJ1-4, with 8 bases identical to TRBD1. The CDR3 covers 14 residues. Germline V gene lookup returns CDR1 KGHSH and CDR2 LQKENI. Trimming removed 3 bases from V and 8 bases from J; junction bases left unmatched: 5. The CDR3: CASSPGQDQEKLFF. Written as DNA, the CDR3 is TGTGCCAGCTCACCGGGACAGGATCAGGAAAAACTGTTTTTT.

The J gene is TRBJ1-4, the V gene TRBV4-1; D possibly corresponds to TRBD1 (5 bases). The V and J ends lost 1 base and 2 bases respectively, with 11 bases between them. The CDR3 length is 16 residues. The germline V gene encodes CDR1 MGHRA and CDR2 YSYEKL. The CDR3 reads CASSQGGVGTNEKLFF. In nucleotides, the CDR3 is TGCGCCAGCAGCCAAGGGGGGGTTGGCACTAATGAAAAACTGTTTTTT.